This T cell receptor beta chain was recovered during a study of cytomegalovirus exposure and HLA in healthy donors. PCR amplification relied on 60 Vbeta primers (plus 13 Jbeta primers). Repertoires were generated with immunoSEQ multiplex PCR, while TCRdb's copy carries only in-frame clones and drops some. The table lists about 95,000 clones, roughly 79% of them singletons. In germline, CDR1 is SGHNT, CDR2 YENEEA. V was pared by 8 bases and J by 3 bases, with 14 bases between. This CDR3 has 15 residues. The sequencing input was PBMCs. The source is a woman aged 35 to 49 in good health and CMV-seronegative. The V gene is TRBV11-3, the J gene TRBJ2-6; TRBD2 might be the D (5 bases). Here the CDR3 reads CASAPRGVGANVLTF. DNA for the CDR3: TGTGCCAGCGCTCCTCGGGGAGTTGGGGCCAACGTCCTGACTTTC.